A selection of T cell receptor beta chains follows, all from one sample in a study of shared clonotypes between healthy human individuals. Repertoires were generated with immunoSEQ multiplex PCR, while TCRdb's copy carries only in-frame clones and drops some. The sample has 950,000 to 1,300,000 clones, approximately 68% seen once. Sample: memory CD4+ T cells sorted from blood. These receptors were obtained from a man between 18 and 29 years old in good health. The CDR3 runs from the conserved cysteine through the conserved F or W. A D gene is named only where the DNA matches it firmly. The size field is filled for only some rows; it gives once, few, many or a size class.

d_call: -; clone_size: -; cdr3_length: 15; v_call: TRBV10-3; j_call: TRBJ2-7; cdr3_nt: TGTGCCATCAGTGATCAGGCCCTAAGCTCCTACGAGCAGTACTTC; cdr3_aa: CAISDQALSSYEQYF
d_call: -; clone_size: -; cdr3_length: 13; v_call: TRBV18; j_call: TRBJ1-1; cdr3_nt: TGTGCCAGCTCACGAACCGGGGACACTGAAGCTTTCTTT; cdr3_aa: CASSRTGDTEAFF
d_call: TRBD2; clone_size: -; cdr3_length: 15; v_call: TRBV2; j_call: TRBJ2-7; cdr3_nt: TGTGCCAGCAGGACCGGGACTAGCGGGAGCAACGAGCAGTACTTC; cdr3_aa: CASRTGTSGSNEQYF
d_call: -; clone_size: -; cdr3_length: 13; v_call: TRBV7-7; j_call: TRBJ2-5; cdr3_nt: TGTGCTAGCAGTCCAGTGGGAGAAGAGACCCAGTACTTC; cdr3_aa: CASSPVGEETQYF
d_call: TRBD2; clone_size: -; cdr3_length: 15; v_call: TRBV30; j_call: TRBJ2-5; cdr3_nt: TGTGCCTGGAGTGCGGGACTAGCGGGGCAAGAGACCCAGTACTTC; cdr3_aa: CAWSAGLAGQETQYF
d_call: -; clone_size: -; cdr3_length: 14; v_call: TRBV7-2; j_call: TRBJ2-7; cdr3_nt: TGTGCCAGCAGCTTAGCGAACTCCGCCTACGAGCAGTACTTC; cdr3_aa: CASSLANSAYEQYF
d_call: -; clone_size: -; cdr3_length: 13; v_call: TRBV5-1; j_call: TRBJ2-7; cdr3_nt: TGCGCCAGCAGCCCAGGCCGCAGGGGCGAGCAGTACTTC; cdr3_aa: CASSPGRRGEQYF
d_call: -; clone_size: -; cdr3_length: 16; v_call: TRBV5-4; j_call: TRBJ2-1; cdr3_nt: TGTGCCAGCAGCGTAGGGGGACCTAACTCCTACAATGAGCAGTTCTTC; cdr3_aa: CASSVGGPNSYNEQFF
d_call: -; clone_size: -; cdr3_length: 15; v_call: TRBV4-3; j_call: TRBJ1-6; cdr3_nt: TGCGCCAGCAGCCAAAGAACAGAGAATAATTCACCCCTCCACTTT; cdr3_aa: CASSQRTENNSPLHF
d_call: -; clone_size: -; cdr3_length: 17; v_call: TRBV7-2; j_call: TRBJ2-2; cdr3_nt: TGTGCCAGCAGCTTATCCCTTAGCGGAGCGAACACCGGGGAGCTGTTTTTT; cdr3_aa: CASSLSLSGANTGELFF
d_call: -; clone_size: few; cdr3_length: 14; v_call: TRBV5-1; j_call: TRBJ2-1; cdr3_nt: TGCGCCAGCAGCTTCTCTTCCTCCTACAATGAGCAGTTCTTC; cdr3_aa: CASSFSSSYNEQFF
d_call: -; clone_size: -; cdr3_length: 14; v_call: TRBV19; j_call: TRBJ1-5; cdr3_nt: TGTGCCAGTATCGGCGAACGGATCAATCAGCCCCAGCATTTT; cdr3_aa: CASIGERINQPQHF
d_call: -; clone_size: few; cdr3_length: 14; v_call: TRBV6-5; j_call: TRBJ2-7; cdr3_nt: TGTGCCAGCAGTCCCTATCGAAAGGGTTACGAGCAGTACTTC; cdr3_aa: CASSPYRKGYEQYF
d_call: -; clone_size: -; cdr3_length: 13; v_call: TRBV19; j_call: TRBJ1-1; cdr3_nt: TGTGCCAGTTGGGGGCAGAAGAACACTGAAGCTTTCTTT; cdr3_aa: CASWGQKNTEAFF
d_call: TRBD1; clone_size: -; cdr3_length: 12; v_call: TRBV30; j_call: TRBJ2-7; cdr3_nt: TGTGCCTGGAGTAGGGGGCAGGGCGAGCAGTACTTC; cdr3_aa: CAWSRGQGEQYF
d_call: -; clone_size: -; cdr3_length: 15; v_call: TRBV10-2; j_call: TRBJ2-2; cdr3_nt: TGCGCCAGCAGGGTACAGGGACCCTCAAGCGGGGAGCTGTTTTTT; cdr3_aa: CASRVQGPSSGELFF
d_call: -; clone_size: -; cdr3_length: 14; v_call: TRBV5-1; j_call: TRBJ1-1; cdr3_nt: TGCGCCAGCAGCTTGTTACAGGAAAACACTGAAGCTTTCTTT; cdr3_aa: CASSLLQENTEAFF
d_call: -; clone_size: -; cdr3_length: 15; v_call: TRBV27; j_call: TRBJ2-2; cdr3_nt: TGTGCCAGCAGTTTTCGGGGGATCAACACCGGGGAGCTGTTTTTT; cdr3_aa: CASSFRGINTGELFF
d_call: -; clone_size: few; cdr3_length: 15; v_call: TRBV4-1; j_call: TRBJ2-3; cdr3_nt: TGCGCCAGCAGCCAGGACTACCGGTTGGAGTATACGCAGTATTTT; cdr3_aa: CASSQDYRLEYTQYF
d_call: TRBD1; clone_size: -; cdr3_length: 12; v_call: TRBV25-1; j_call: TRBJ1-1; cdr3_nt: TGTGCCAGCAGAGACAGGGTCGCTGAAGCTTTCTTT; cdr3_aa: CASRDRVAEAFF
d_call: -; clone_size: -; cdr3_length: 16; v_call: TRBV4-1; j_call: TRBJ2-5; cdr3_nt: TGCGCCAGCAGCCAAGATCCGGCAGAGCGTCAAGAGACCCAGTACTTC; cdr3_aa: CASSQDPAERQETQYF
d_call: -; clone_size: few; cdr3_length: 12; v_call: TRBV18; j_call: TRBJ1-1; cdr3_nt: TGTGCCAGCTCAGCGGGGAACACTGAAGCTTTCTTT; cdr3_aa: CASSAGNTEAFF
d_call: TRBD2; clone_size: -; cdr3_length: 19; v_call: TRBV4-3; j_call: TRBJ2-2; cdr3_nt: TGCGCCAGCAGCCAAAAACCCCTGACTAGCGGATCGAACACCGGGGAGCTGTTTTTT; cdr3_aa: CASSQKPLTSGSNTGELFF
d_call: TRBD1; clone_size: -; cdr3_length: 13; v_call: TRBV30; j_call: TRBJ2-7; cdr3_nt: TGTGCCTCCCAGGGGGCTGGCTCCTACGAGCAGTACTTC; cdr3_aa: CASQGAGSYEQYF
d_call: -; clone_size: -; cdr3_length: 13; v_call: TRBV6-4; j_call: TRBJ1-1; cdr3_nt: TGTGCCAGCAGTAGGGCCCCGAACACTGAAGCTTTCTTT; cdr3_aa: CASSRAPNTEAFF
d_call: -; clone_size: few; cdr3_length: 14; v_call: TRBV5-6; j_call: TRBJ1-6; cdr3_nt: TGTGCCAGCAGCTTGGCAGGGGAGAATTCACCCCTCCACTTT; cdr3_aa: CASSLAGENSPLHF
d_call: TRBD2; clone_size: -; cdr3_length: 17; v_call: TRBV15; j_call: TRBJ2-2; cdr3_nt: TGTGCCACCAGCAGAGATCGGGCGGGGGGCCGGTCCGGGGAGCTGTTTTTT; cdr3_aa: CATSRDRAGGRSGELFF
d_call: TRBD2; clone_size: -; cdr3_length: 16; v_call: TRBV27; j_call: TRBJ2-7; cdr3_nt: TGTGCCAGCAGTTTATCAAAACCGGGGGGTTCTGGCGAGCAGTACTTC; cdr3_aa: CASSLSKPGGSGEQYF
d_call: -; clone_size: -; cdr3_length: 13; v_call: TRBV30; j_call: TRBJ2-5; cdr3_nt: TGTGCCTGGGGGAGCGGAAACCAAGAGACCCAGTACTTC; cdr3_aa: CAWGSGNQETQYF
d_call: TRBD2; clone_size: -; cdr3_length: 15; v_call: TRBV5-1; j_call: TRBJ2-3; cdr3_nt: TGCGCCAGCAGGCCCAGCGGGGGGGCCGCAGATACGCAGTATTTT; cdr3_aa: CASRPSGGAADTQYF
d_call: -; clone_size: few; cdr3_length: 13; v_call: TRBV28; j_call: TRBJ1-2; cdr3_nt: TGTGCCAGCACCGGGCAGCCTAACTATGGCTACACCTTC; cdr3_aa: CASTGQPNYGYTF
d_call: TRBD2; clone_size: -; cdr3_length: 16; v_call: TRBV5-1; j_call: TRBJ2-1; cdr3_nt: TGCGCCAGCAGCTTGAAGCGGGGGGGCTCCTACAATGAGCAGTTCTTC; cdr3_aa: CASSLKRGGSYNEQFF
d_call: -; clone_size: -; cdr3_length: 16; v_call: TRBV5-6; j_call: TRBJ1-6; cdr3_nt: TGTGCCAGCAGCTTTAAGGGTGGCCCCTATAATTCACCCCTCCACTTT; cdr3_aa: CASSFKGGPYNSPLHF
d_call: -; clone_size: -; cdr3_length: 15; v_call: TRBV5-4; j_call: TRBJ2-3; cdr3_nt: TGTGCCAGCAACGACGGGGGCGCGGGCACAGATACGCAGTATTTT; cdr3_aa: CASNDGGAGTDTQYF
d_call: TRBD1; clone_size: -; cdr3_length: 15; v_call: TRBV19; j_call: TRBJ1-5; cdr3_nt: TGTGCCAGTAGTATAGGACAGGGAGGAAATCAGCCCCAGCATTTT; cdr3_aa: CASSIGQGGNQPQHF
d_call: -; clone_size: -; cdr3_length: 14; v_call: TRBV2; j_call: TRBJ1-2; cdr3_nt: TGTGCCAGCAGTGGTTTCGGCAGAAACTATGGCTACACCTTC; cdr3_aa: CASSGFGRNYGYTF
d_call: TRBD2; clone_size: few; cdr3_length: 16; v_call: TRBV28; j_call: TRBJ2-2; cdr3_nt: TGTGCCAGCAGTTCATTCCGGGACTACGGGAACGGGGAGCTGTTTTTT; cdr3_aa: CASSSFRDYGNGELFF
d_call: -; clone_size: -; cdr3_length: 14; v_call: TRBV6-1; j_call: TRBJ1-2; cdr3_nt: TGTGCCAGCAGTGATCTCGACAGGAGGCTTGGCTACACCTTC; cdr3_aa: CASSDLDRRLGYTF
d_call: TRBD1; clone_size: once; cdr3_length: 16; v_call: TRBV30; j_call: TRBJ2-7; cdr3_nt: TGTGCCTGGAGTCGGGACAGGAGGCTTGGGGCCTACGAGCAGTACTTC; cdr3_aa: CAWSRDRRLGAYEQYF
d_call: -; clone_size: -; cdr3_length: 14; v_call: TRBV7-9; j_call: TRBJ1-1; cdr3_nt: TGTGCCAGCAGCTTAGGGGGGGCCAGCACTGAAGCTTTCTTT; cdr3_aa: CASSLGGASTEAFF
d_call: -; clone_size: -; cdr3_length: 13; v_call: TRBV2; j_call: TRBJ2-5; cdr3_nt: TGTGCCACCAGACTAGATGGAGACCAGACCCAGTACTTC; cdr3_aa: CATRLDGDQTQYF
d_call: -; clone_size: -; cdr3_length: 14; v_call: TRBV11-3; j_call: TRBJ2-5; cdr3_nt: TGTGCCAGCAGCTTGGGCGGGTACCAAGAGACCCAGTACTTC; cdr3_aa: CASSLGGYQETQYF
d_call: -; clone_size: -; cdr3_length: 12; v_call: TRBV2; j_call: TRBJ2-5; cdr3_nt: TGTGCCAGCAGTGTTCTGGAGGAGACCCAGTACTTC; cdr3_aa: CASSVLEETQYF
d_call: TRBD1; clone_size: -; cdr3_length: 14; v_call: TRBV18; j_call: TRBJ2-7; cdr3_nt: TGTGCCAGCTCACCACCGGACAGGACTCACGAGCAGTACTTC; cdr3_aa: CASSPPDRTHEQYF
d_call: -; clone_size: -; cdr3_length: 14; v_call: TRBV4-3; j_call: TRBJ2-2; cdr3_nt: TGCGCCAGCAGCCAAGATCTAGACCCTCTGGAGCTGTTTTTT; cdr3_aa: CASSQDLDPLELFF
d_call: TRBD2; clone_size: -; cdr3_length: 14; v_call: TRBV7-2; j_call: TRBJ2-2; cdr3_nt: TGTGCCAGCAGCCTGGGAGGGGTGACCGGGGAGCTGTTTTTT; cdr3_aa: CASSLGGVTGELFF
d_call: -; clone_size: -; cdr3_length: 14; v_call: TRBV11-2; j_call: TRBJ2-3; cdr3_nt: TGTGCCAGCAGCCCAGGGACTTCCGCAGATACGCAGTATTTT; cdr3_aa: CASSPGTSADTQYF
d_call: -; clone_size: -; cdr3_length: 13; v_call: TRBV9; j_call: TRBJ1-1; cdr3_nt: TGTGCCAGCAGCCCCGGGGGGGACACTGAAGCTTTCTTT; cdr3_aa: CASSPGGDTEAFF
d_call: TRBD1; clone_size: -; cdr3_length: 15; v_call: TRBV30; j_call: TRBJ1-2; cdr3_nt: TGTGCCTGGAGTGCGAACAGGGGGGCCGACTATGGCTACACCTTC; cdr3_aa: CAWSANRGADYGYTF
d_call: TRBD2; clone_size: -; cdr3_length: 14; v_call: TRBV28; j_call: TRBJ2-3; cdr3_nt: TGTGCCAGCAGCCCTAGCGGGGATACAGATACGCAGTATTTT; cdr3_aa: CASSPSGDTDTQYF
d_call: TRBD2; clone_size: once; cdr3_length: 15; v_call: TRBV6-4; j_call: TRBJ2-1; cdr3_nt: TGTGCCAGCAGTGCCGGACTAGCGGGAGACAATGAGCAGTTCTTC; cdr3_aa: CASSAGLAGDNEQFF
d_call: TRBD1; clone_size: few; cdr3_length: 13; v_call: TRBV30; j_call: TRBJ1-1; cdr3_nt: TGTGCCTGGAGACAGGGGATTTACACTGAAGCTTTCTTT; cdr3_aa: CAWRQGIYTEAFF
d_call: -; clone_size: -; cdr3_length: 12; v_call: TRBV6-5; j_call: TRBJ2-7; cdr3_nt: TGTGCCAGCACGGGACTCACCTACGAGCAGTACTTC; cdr3_aa: CASTGLTYEQYF
d_call: -; clone_size: few; cdr3_length: 14; v_call: TRBV19; j_call: TRBJ1-5; cdr3_nt: TGTGCCAGTAGTATAGTGGCCTACAATCAGCCCCAGCATTTT; cdr3_aa: CASSIVAYNQPQHF
d_call: -; clone_size: -; cdr3_length: 17; v_call: TRBV10-2; j_call: TRBJ1-5; cdr3_nt: TGCGCCAGCCCGAGTCAAGGAACTTCAGTGCGGATTCAGCCCCAGCATTTT; cdr3_aa: CASPSQGTSVRIQPQHF
d_call: -; clone_size: -; cdr3_length: 14; v_call: TRBV6-1; j_call: TRBJ1-5; cdr3_nt: TGTGCCAGCAGTGCGTCTCCTACCTATCAGCCCCAGCATTTT; cdr3_aa: CASSASPTYQPQHF
d_call: TRBD1; clone_size: -; cdr3_length: 18; v_call: TRBV19; j_call: TRBJ2-7; cdr3_nt: TGTGCCAGCGCGGCGCCGCACGGACCCGGGACAGGGATATACGAGCAGTACTTC; cdr3_aa: CASAAPHGPGTGIYEQYF
d_call: -; clone_size: few; cdr3_length: 13; v_call: TRBV30; j_call: TRBJ1-6; cdr3_nt: TGTGCCTGGAGTGTAGGAGGGGGTTCACCCCTCCACTTT; cdr3_aa: CAWSVGGGSPLHF
d_call: -; clone_size: -; cdr3_length: 16; v_call: TRBV7-2; j_call: TRBJ2-3; cdr3_nt: TGTGCCAGCAGCTTAAGGGGCAGCTCCCGCACAGATACGCAGTATTTT; cdr3_aa: CASSLRGSSRTDTQYF
d_call: -; clone_size: -; cdr3_length: 17; v_call: TRBV5-4; j_call: TRBJ1-3; cdr3_nt: TGTGCCAGCAGCTTGATGGTAACGGCGAACTCTGGAAACACCATATATTTT; cdr3_aa: CASSLMVTANSGNTIYF